These 14 T cell receptor beta chains were sequenced from one sample in a study of blood T cell repertoires in COVID-19. Sequencing used immunoSEQ multiplex PCR; TCRdb keeps in-frame clones, though not all of them. The repertoire holds about 220,000 clones, with around three quarters as singletons. Sequenced: peripheral blood. These receptors were obtained from a woman between 70 and 85 years old with acute or convalescent COVID-19.

This sequence joins TRBV9 and TRBJ1-4; 9 bases align to TRBD1. J lost 0 bases, V lost 2 bases, and 11 bases had no gene match. This CDR3 is built from 19 residues. The V gene's germline CDR1 is SGDLS and CDR2 YYNGEE. CDR3 DNA sequence: TGTGCCAGCAGCGTGTCCGGACAGGGGTTGGTCGCAACTAATGAAAAACTGTTTTTT. This sequence encodes CASSVSGQGLVATNEKLFF.

This clone has more than one count but fewer than ten. The chain uses TRBV29-1 and TRBJ2-1, with TRBD2 matching over 8 bases. This CDR3 is 16 amino acids long. V was pared by 1 base and J by 10 bases, with 15 bases of the junction left unmatched. The germline V gene has CDR1 SQVTM and CDR2 ANQGSEA. CDR3 sequence reads: CSVEGTGGALSLEQFF. The CDR3 DNA sequence: TGCAGCGTTGAAGGGACCGGGGGGGCCCTATCGCTAGAGCAGTTCTTC.

CDR3 nucleotides: TGTGCCAGCAGCTGGGGACTAGCGGGGGACAATGAGCAGTTCTTC. This sequence encodes CASSWGLAGDNEQFF. V and J are TRBV11-3 and TRBJ2-1, with 14 bases aligning to TRBD2. The V segment lost 4 bases and the J segment 5 bases; nucleotides outside the gene matches: 1. The CDR3 runs 15 residues. The germline V gene has CDR1 SGHNT and CDR2 YENEEA.

The chain employs TRBV19 and TRBJ1-3; D ambiguous. Germline-derived CDR1 and CDR2 are LNHDA and SQIVND (reference sequence). V lost 10 bases, J lost 1 base, and 17 bases lay in between. This CDR3 comprises 15 residues. CDR3 residues: CATRKADSSGNTIYF. CDR3 bases: TGTGCCACCCGTAAGGCCGACTCTTCTGGAAACACCATATATTTT.

The V and J genes are TRBV3-1 (or the pseudogene TRBV3-2) and TRBJ2-7, with a tentative D call TRBD1 (6 bases). The CDR3 is made up of 12 amino acids. The germline V gene encodes CDR1 LGHDT and CDR2 YNNKEL (reference sequence). V gave up 4 bases and J gave up 4 bases, with 8 bases separating them. CDR3 loop: CASSRGQYEQYF. CDR3 coding DNA: TGTGCCAGCAGCCGCGGACAGTACGAGCAGTACTTC.

This chain connects TRBV9 to TRBJ2-1; TRBD2 agrees at 8 bases. The CDR3 sequence is 16 residues long. V gave up 0 bases and J gave up 5 bases; unmatched junction bases: 7. Germline assignment: CDR1 SGDLS and CDR2 YYNGEE. CDR3 protein: CASSVDPAGAHNEQFF. The CDR3 DNA follows: TGTGCCAGCAGCGTAGATCCAGCGGGGGCCCACAATGAGCAGTTCTTC.

The rearrangement joins TRBV10-3 to TRBJ2-1; 10 bases map to TRBD2. This CDR3 is built from 15 residues. Germline-derived CDR1 and CDR2 are ENHRY and SYGVKD. V was pared by 4 bases and J by 7 bases, with 7 bases of the junction left unmatched. CDR3 sequence (DNA): TGTGCCATCAGTGTCCAAGCGGGGGGGCAGAATGAGCAGTTCTTC. Protein: CAISVQAGGQNEQFF.

This rearrangement joins TRBV27 to TRBJ2-7; no reliable D call. The germline gives CDR1 MNHEY, CDR2 SMNVEV (reference sequence). This CDR3 region has 15 residues. V lost 3 bases and J 0 bases, leaving 12 bases between the germline ends. The CDR3 loop is CASSFWQATSYEQYV. CDR3 DNA: TGTGCCAGCAGTTTTTGGCAGGCGACCTCCTACGAGCAGTACGTC.

The chain is built from TRBV5-8 and TRBJ2-6; D not resolved. Germline assignment: CDR1 SGHTS and CDR2 YDEGEE. Deletions cut 0 bases from V and 15 bases from J, with 4 bases between. The CDR3 is made up of 10 amino acids. The CDR3 protein is CASSLGDLTF. CDR3 nucleotides: TGTGCCAGCAGCTTGGGCGACCTGACTTTC.

This clone was observed many times. The V gene is TRBV7-3, the J gene TRBJ2-7; 9 nucleotides agree with TRBD2. V was clipped by 3 bases and J by 3 bases; unmatched bases: 6. CDR3 size: 15 residues. The germline V gene has CDR1 SGHTA and CDR2 FQGTGA. The CDR3 reads CASSFSGGPLYEQYF. The CDR3 DNA follows: TGTGCCAGCAGCTTCAGCGGGGGGCCCCTCTACGAGCAGTACTTC.

This chain uses TRBV6-5 with TRBJ2-1; TRBD1 matches at 8 bases. The CDR3 consists of 14 residues. The germline V gene encodes CDR1 MNHEY and CDR2 SVGAGI. V was pared by 4 bases and J by 7 bases, with 6 bases of the junction left unmatched. Here the CDR3 reads CASSFLRDRNEQFF. The CDR3 coding sequence is TGTGCCAGCAGTTTCCTCCGGGACAGGAATGAGCAGTTCTTC.

The genes are TRBV3-1 (or the pseudogene TRBV3-2) and TRBJ1-2, with TRBD1 as a possible D gene (6 bases). CDR1 LGHDT and CDR2 YNNKEL come from the germline V gene (reference sequence). CDR3 size: 13 residues. V was trimmed by 5 bases and J by 5 bases, leaving 12 bases between them. CDR3 DNA: TGTGCCAGCAGCTGGGACACAGATTATGGCTACACCTTC. Translated: CASSWDTDYGYTF.

The chain joins TRBV27 to TRBJ1-2, with TRBD1 matching over 7 bases. Unmatched junction bases numbered 9, after V lost 4 bases and J lost 4 bases. This CDR3 is built from 15 residues. CDR1 is MNHEY, CDR2 SMNVEV, per germline (reference sequence). The CDR3 DNA reads TGTGCCAGCAGTTCTATACAGGGGAACGTCTATGGCTACACCTTC. Amino acid sequence: CASSSIQGNVYGYTF.

The V call is TRBV5-6, the J call TRBJ1-5, with 10 bases fitting TRBD1. After removal of 4 bases from V and 3 bases from J, the junction contained 7 bases not matched to a gene. There are 16 residues in the CDR3. In germline, CDR1 is SGHDT, CDR2 YYEEEE. CDR3 DNA: TGTGCCAGCAGCGCACTTCGACAGGGGGCCAATCAGCCCCAGCATTTT. Its translation is CASSALRQGANQPQHF. Filled out from reference TRBV5-6 and TRBJ1-5, the complete variable domain reads DAGVTQSPTHLIKTRGQQVTLRCSPKSGHDTVSWYQQALGQGPQFIFQYYEEEERQRGNFPDRFSGHQFPNYSSELNVNALLLGDSALYLCASSALRQGANQPQHFGDGTRLSIL.